A single sample is the source of the 27 T cell receptor beta chains below, sequenced in a study of CD8+ T cells in alopecia areata. After isolation, RNA underwent reverse transcription to generate cDNA as the sequencing template. TCRdb's table, derived via immunoSEQ multiplex PCR, lists solely in-frame clones and lacks some. Of some 170,000 clones in the sample, approximately 59% were seen once. The sample was CD4+ T cells sorted from blood, taken at week 0. The receptors were sampled from a human donor with alopecia areata.

The rearrangement joins TRBV14 to TRBJ1-2; D call uncertain. Per the germline V gene, CDR1 is SGHDN and CDR2 is FVKESK. V was shortened by 3 bases and J by 2 bases, with 7 bases between the two germline ends. The CDR3 runs to 13 residues. CDR3 bases: TGTGCCAGCAGCCATCCAGAAAACTATGGCTACACCTTC. Protein: CASSHPENYGYTF. The whole variable domain, filled in from reference TRBV14 and TRBJ1-2, reads EAGVTQFPSHSVIEKGQTVTLRCDPISGHDNLYWYRRVMGKEIKFLLHFVKESKQDESGMPNNRFLAERTGGTYSTLKVQPAELEDSGVYFCASSHPENYGYTFGSGTRLTVV.

The chain carries TRBV10-3 and TRBJ2-7; D unclear. The length of the CDR3 is 13 residues. The V and J ends lost 3 bases and 2 bases respectively, with 8 bases between them. The germline gives CDR1 ENHRY, CDR2 SYGVKD. CDR3 sequence: CAISDLSPYEQYF. CDR3 DNA sequence: TGTGCCATCAGTGATTTGTCCCCCTACGAGCAGTACTTC.

This chain joins TRBV2 and TRBJ1-6; D is perhaps TRBD1 (6 bases). Between the trimmed V and J ends, which lost 6 bases and 7 bases, there was a span of 13 bases. Germline values: CDR1 SNHLY, CDR2 FYNNEI. This CDR3 has 14 residues. CDR3 nucleotide sequence: TGTGCCAGCAGGAGACAGGCGGGGAATTCACCCCTCCACTTT. Protein sequence: CASRRQAGNSPLHF.

The V call is TRBV30, the J call TRBJ1-1; TRBD1 aligns across 7 bases. CDR3 length: 12 residues. The ends lost 7 bases at V and 6 bases at J; junction bases unmatched: 8. Germline V gene lookup returns CDR1 GTSNPN and CDR2 SVGIG (reference sequence). This chain's CDR3 is CAFLTGVAEAFF. CDR3 coding DNA: TGTGCCTTTCTAACAGGGGTGGCTGAAGCTTTCTTT.

The V gene is TRBV6-6, the J gene TRBJ2-5, with D possibly being TRBD1 (5 bases). This CDR3 spans 15 amino acids. The V end was cut by 0 bases, the J end by 5 bases, with 13 bases between. Germline V CDR1 and CDR2: MNHNY, SVGAGI (reference sequence). DNA of the CDR3: TGTGCCAGCAGTTACTCGGGGCAGACCGGTGAGACCCAGTACTTC. The encoded protein is CASSYSGQTGETQYF.

This rearrangement joins TRBV7-9 to TRBJ1-5; 7 nucleotides align to TRBD1. The CDR3 sequence is 16 residues long. J lost 2 bases, V lost 3 bases, and 7 bases had no gene match. Germline-derived CDR1 and CDR2 are SEHNR and FQNEAQ (reference sequence). The CDR3 here is CASSLEQGTGNQPQHF. CDR3 bases: TGTGCCAGCAGCTTGGAACAGGGGACGGGCAATCAGCCCCAGCATTTT.

This rearrangement joins TRBV29-1 to TRBJ2-7; TRBD1 matches at 9 bases. Unmatched junction bases numbered 5, after V lost 6 bases and J lost 2 bases. Germline loops: CDR1 SQVTM, CDR2 ANQGSEA. CDR3 length equals 13 residues. The DNA of the CDR3 is TGCAGCGTGGCGGGACAGGGAGCCTACGAGCAGTACTTC. Translation: CSVAGQGAYEQYF.

This clone was counted only a few times. The chain has TRBV4-2 and TRBJ1-5, with 8 bases that match TRBD1. Losses at the gene ends were 5 bases for V and 6 bases for J; bases not matched to a gene: 9. The length of the CDR3 is 15 residues. The germline gives CDR1 LGHNA, CDR2 YNFKEQ. The CDR3 DNA sequence: TGTGCCAGCAGCGAAACGACAGGGGTAGGTCAGCCCCAGCATTTT. Its protein product is CASSETTGVGQPQHF.

For the CDR3, the DNA is TGTGCCACCAAGCTAGGAGTGGCGGGCACAGATACGCAGTATTTT. Translation: CATKLGVAGTDTQYF. The V gene is TRBV19, the J gene TRBJ2-3, with D hard to call. The CDR3 has 15 residues. Per the germline V gene, CDR1 is LNHDA and CDR2 is SQIVND (reference sequence). V was pared by 10 bases and J by 1 base, with 18 bases between.

The chain uses TRBV18 and TRBJ2-3; D unclear. The CDR3 runs to 12 residues. Germline CDR1 KGHSH, CDR2 LQKENI. The V end lost 6 bases, the J end lost 2 bases, and 6 bases lay between the germline ends. CDR3: CASSLPTDTQYF. In nucleotides, the CDR3 is TGTGCCAGCTCTCTTCCCACAGATACGCAGTATTTT.

This clone was detected only a few times. The chain couples TRBV6-1 to TRBJ2-7, with TRBD2 matching 7 bases. Germline lookup yields CDR1 MNHNS and CDR2 SASEGT. The CDR3 is made up of 14 amino acids. V dropped 5 bases and J dropped 3; count of bases not matched to a gene: 7. CDR3 in DNA: TGTGCCAGCAGTACACTAGCGAGGAGCTACGAGCAGTACTTC. This gives the protein CASSTLARSYEQYF.

CDR3 sequence reads: CAWSGKTGRSSGANVLTF. The CDR3 region has the DNA TGTGCCTGGAGTGGGAAGACAGGGAGAAGCTCTGGGGCCAACGTCCTGACTTTC. The chain combines TRBV30 with TRBJ2-6; 7 nucleotides match TRBD1. This CDR3 comprises 18 residues. From germline, CDR1 is GTSNPN and CDR2 SVGIG (reference sequence). Trimming removed 1 base from V and 0 bases from J; junction bases left unmatched: 9.

CDR3 in DNA: TGCAGCGTTGGGACAGGGGGGAAAACTGAAGCTTTCTTT. It translates to CSVGTGGKTEAFF. The rearrangement links TRBV29-1 to TRBJ1-1; the match to TRBD1 covers 10 bases. Per the germline V gene, CDR1 is SQVTM and CDR2 is ANQGSEA. V lost 4 bases, J lost 5 bases, and 4 bases stayed unmatched. The CDR3 spans 13 residues.

The J gene is TRBJ1-5, the V gene TRBV4-2, with D tentatively TRBD1 (6 bases). Germline loops: CDR1 LGHNA, CDR2 YNFKEQ. The CDR3 runs to 15 residues. Trimming left V 0 bases short and J 9 bases short, with 15 bases between. The DNA of the CDR3 is TGTGCCAGCAGCCAAGATTCAGGGGCCCTGGGGCCCCAGCATTTT. Translation gives CASSQDSGALGPQHF.

This clone has more than one count but fewer than ten. One junction end does not reproduce the germline sequence, and a read error may be involved. This sequence joins TRBV5-1 and TRBJ2-2; D perhaps matches TRBD1 (6 bases). The CDR3 is 17 amino acids. CDR1 is SGHRS, CDR2 YFSETQ, per germline. The CDR3 sequence: CASNLGSGGQFTGELFF. Written as DNA, the CDR3 is TGCGCCAGCAACTTGGGTAGTGGTGGACAGTTCACCGGGGAGCTGTTTTTT.

This chain uses TRBV7-9 with TRBJ2-5; D assignment may be TRBD1 or TRBD2 (6 bases each). Germline V gene data show CDR1 as SEHNR and CDR2 as FQNEAQ (reference sequence). The CDR3 covers 11 residues. V was trimmed by 8 bases and J by 4 bases, leaving 8 bases between them. CDR3 DNA: TGTGCCAGCGAGGGGGGAGAGACCCAGTACTTC. Translation gives CASEGGETQYF.

A few counts support this clone. The chain combines TRBV29-1 with TRBJ1-1; 11 bases match TRBD1. Germline values: CDR1 SQVTM, CDR2 ANQGSEA. This CDR3 comprises 14 residues. Trimming removed 5 bases from V and 4 bases from J; junction bases left unmatched: 6. CDR3 sequence (DNA): TGCAGCGTTCCGGGGACAGGGGGTGGCACTGAAGCTTTCTTT. Its protein product is CSVPGTGGGTEAFF. The variable domain in full, with the rest retrieved from reference TRBV29-1 and TRBJ1-1, is SAVISQKPSRDICQRGTSLTIQCQVDSQVTMMFWYRQQPGQSLTLIATANQGSEATYESGFVIDKFPISRPNLTFSTLTVSNMSPEDSSIYLCSVPGTGGGTEAFFGQGTRLTVV.

This rearrangement joins TRBV29-1 to TRBJ2-5, with D maybe TRBD1 (6 bases). V shed 5 bases and J shed 1 base, with 11 bases lying between them. CDR1 and CDR2 from the germline V gene are SQVTM and ANQGSEA. This CDR3 has 13 amino acids. For the CDR3, the DNA is TGCAGCGTTTCCACGGACAGCCAAGAGACCCAGTACTTC. Protein product: CSVSTDSQETQYF.

The chain carries TRBV30 and TRBJ2-5, with 7 bases identical to TRBD2. The germline V gene encodes CDR1 GTSNPN and CDR2 SVGIG (reference sequence). V gave up 5 bases and J gave up 2 bases; unmatched junction bases: 2. The CDR3 consists of 12 residues. The CDR3 reads CAWAGGQETQYF. The CDR3 DNA reads as TGTGCCTGGGCCGGGGGGCAAGAGACCCAGTACTTC.

The chain links TRBV29-1 to TRBJ2-5; TRBD1 agrees at 8 bases. Looked up from germline, CDR1 is SQVTM and CDR2 is ANQGSEA. CDR3 length equals 13 residues. J gave up 7 bases and V 3 bases, and 7 bases lay outside the gene matches. The CDR3 reads CSVDGTGEGTQYF. CDR3 bases: TGCAGCGTTGATGGGACAGGTGAAGGGACCCAGTACTTC.

The rearrangement links TRBV4-2 to TRBJ1-4; 8 bases align to TRBD1. Trimming removed 0 bases from V and 7 bases from J; junction bases left unmatched: 7. The CDR3 runs to 16 residues. CDR1 is LGHNA, CDR2 YNFKEQ, per germline. For the CDR3, the DNA is TGTGCCAGCAGCCAAGATCTAGGACAGGGTGTTGAAAAACTGTTTTTT. It encodes CASSQDLGQGVEKLFF.

The V call is TRBV30, the J call TRBJ1-6; D is undetermined. This CDR3 contains 14 residues. Trimming took 1 base from V and 6 from J, leaving 10 bases between them. Germline V gene lookup returns CDR1 GTSNPN and CDR2 SVGIG (reference sequence). This chain's CDR3 is CAWSGWSPNSPLHF. CDR3 nucleotide sequence: TGTGCCTGGAGTGGTTGGAGTCCTAATTCACCCCTCCACTTT.

This clone was seen a few times. The rearrangement links TRBV7-2 to TRBJ1-5, with no clear D. This CDR3 is built from 14 residues. From germline, CDR1 is SGHTA and CDR2 FQGNSA. With 6 bases removed from V and 4 bases from J, the gap between germline ends came to 13 bases. CDR3 protein: CASSPGPTNQPQHF. The CDR3 region has the DNA TGTGCCAGCAGTCCGGGTCCGACTAATCAGCCCCAGCATTTT.

This clone was picked up one time. The junction differs from germline at one of its ends, possibly a read error. V is TRBV7-7 and J is TRBJ2-5, with TRBD1 identical over 7 bases. The germline V gene encodes CDR1 SSHAT and CDR2 FNYEAQ (reference sequence). This CDR3 is built from 13 residues. CDR3 sequence: CASSLQGQETQYF. For the CDR3, the DNA is TGTGCTAGCAGCTTACAGGGGCAAGAGACCCAGTACTTC.

V is TRBV29-1 and J is TRBJ2-5; no clear D. Trimming shortened V by 5 bases and J by 5 bases, and 9 bases separated the two germline ends. Germline V gene data show CDR1 as SQVTM and CDR2 as ANQGSEA. The CDR3 is 11 residues long. CDR3 DNA: TGCAGCGTTCGACCGATGGAGACCCAGTACTTC. This translates into CSVRPMETQYF.

This clone turned up a few times. The chain employs TRBV20-1 and TRBJ2-4; D is unclear. The germline gives CDR1 DFQATT, CDR2 SNEGSKA (reference sequence). The CDR3 is 11 residues long. Deletions cut 3 bases from V and 8 bases from J, with 8 bases between. CDR3 sequence (DNA): TGCAGTGCTAGGCAGCTAGACATTCAGTACTTC. It codes for CSARQLDIQYF.

This sequence joins TRBV14 and TRBJ2-2, with 9 nucleotides matching TRBD1. The V gene's germline CDR1 is SGHDN and CDR2 FVKESK. There are 15 residues in the CDR3. V trimming: 2 bases; J trimming: 5 bases; junction bases outside the gene matches: 3. CDR3 in DNA: TGTGCCAGCAGCCAAAAACAGGGGGCAACCGGGGAGCTGTTTTTT. The encoded protein is CASSQKQGATGELFF.